What follows are 32 T cell receptor beta chains derived from one specimen sequenced in a study of blood T cell repertoires in COVID-19. TCRdb's table, derived via immunoSEQ multiplex PCR, lists solely in-frame clones and lacks some. Of some 200,000 clones in the sample, just over 85% were seen once. The sample comprised peripheral blood. These receptors were collected from a man at least 80 years old with acute or convalescent COVID-19.

This clone was counted a few times. This chain connects TRBV28 to TRBJ1-1; TRBD1 is a possible D gene (5 bases). V was clipped by 5 bases and J by 6 bases, with 16 bases between them. The CDR3 has 14 residues. Germline CDR1 is MDHEN and CDR2 is SYDVKM. The CDR3 reads CASSTGHPTAEAFF. CDR3 nucleotide sequence: TGTGCCAGCAGTACCGGACATCCGACGGCTGAAGCTTTCTTT.

V usage is TRBV19 and J usage is TRBJ1-4; 8 nucleotides agree with TRBD1. CDR3 length: 14 amino acids. The V segment lost 1 base and the J segment 7 bases; nucleotides outside the gene matches: 2. Per the germline V gene, CDR1 is LNHDA and CDR2 is SQIVND (reference sequence). The CDR3 nucleotides read TGTGCCAGTAGTATAGGACAGGGGATTGAAAAACTGTTTTTT. It is translated as CASSIGQGIEKLFF.

This clone was seen a single time. The chain has TRBV19 and TRBJ1-4; no clear D. V dropped 7 bases and J dropped 0 bases, with 12 bases sitting between them. This CDR3 is 15 amino acids long. Germline CDR1 and CDR2: LNHDA and SQIVND (reference sequence). CDR3 amino acids: CASMAAGATNEKLFF. In DNA form, the CDR3 reads TGTGCCAGTATGGCGGCCGGTGCAACTAATGAAAAACTGTTTTTT.

This clone was counted once. The chain links TRBV29-1 to TRBJ2-5, with 7 bases that match TRBD1. In germline, CDR1 is SQVTM, CDR2 ANQGSEA. J was trimmed by 9 bases and V by 4 bases; bases with no gene match: 14. The CDR3 extends over 14 amino acids. Here the CDR3 DNA reads TGCAGCGTTGGGGGGACAGAGGCCGCGGTGGCCCAGTACTTC. It encodes CSVGGTEAAVAQYF.

The chain joins TRBV27 to TRBJ2-7, with D hard to call. Between the trimmed V and J ends, which lost 2 bases and 1 base, there was a span of 12 bases. The CDR3 consists of 15 residues. CDR1 is MNHEY, CDR2 SMNVEV, per germline (reference sequence). The CDR3 loop is CASSLAGAESYEQYF. Written as DNA, the CDR3 is TGTGCCAGCAGTTTAGCTGGCGCGGAATCCTACGAGCAGTACTTC.

The chain carries TRBV4-1 and TRBJ2-1; 9 nucleotides match TRBD1. Germline trimming cut 1 base from V and 4 bases from J; bases unmatched to any gene: 5. The CDR3 has 16 amino acids. The germline V gene encodes CDR1 MGHRA and CDR2 YSYEKL. In DNA, the CDR3 is TGCGCCAGCAGCCAAGCTGACAGGGGGACTTACAATGAGCAGTTCTTC. This gives the protein CASSQADRGTYNEQFF.

The chain couples TRBV6-5 to TRBJ1-2; D ambiguous. Germline V lookup: CDR1 MNHEY, CDR2 SVGAGI. V shed 6 bases and J shed 2 bases, with 10 bases lying between them. CDR3 length equals 13 residues. CDR3 protein: CASRFTQNYGYTF. CDR3 DNA sequence: TGTGCCAGCAGGTTTACCCAGAACTATGGCTACACCTTC.

This clone is a singleton in its sample. V gene TRBV19 combines with J gene TRBJ1-2; D is unresolved. This CDR3 spans 12 amino acids. Trimming removed 4 bases at V and 8 bases at J, with 11 bases between. Germline CDR1 reads LNHDA; CDR2 reads SQIVND (reference sequence). CDR3 protein: CASSTLVGGYTF. The DNA of the CDR3 is TGTGCCAGTAGTACCCTGGTGGGCGGCTACACCTTC.

The CDR3 DNA reads TGTGCCAGCAGCTACGTGGCACAGGGAGTCGCAGATACGCAGTATTTT. Amino acid sequence: CASSYVAQGVADTQYF. The V gene is TRBV5-8, the J gene TRBJ2-3; TRBD1 is a possible D gene (6 bases). With 3 bases removed from V and 4 bases from J, the gap between germline ends came to 18 bases. The CDR3 length is 16 residues. The germline V gene encodes CDR1 SGHTS and CDR2 YDEGEE.

The chain carries TRBV7-8 and TRBJ2-1, with D possibly matching TRBD2 (5 bases). This CDR3 region has 19 residues. Trimming stripped 2 bases from V and 1 base from J, with 21 bases between. Germline CDR1 reads SGHVS; CDR2 reads FQNEAQ. The CDR3 bases are TGTGCCAGCAGCTTATTTGTGTCGGCGGGCCCTATTTCCTACAATGAGCAGTTCTTC. Translation: CASSLFVSAGPISYNEQFF.

V gene TRBV5-1 combines with J gene TRBJ2-3, with D perhaps matching TRBD1 (5 bases). Trimming shortened V by 2 bases and J by 6 bases, and 13 bases separated the two germline ends. Germline loops: CDR1 SGHRS, CDR2 YFSETQ. This CDR3 region has 14 residues. The CDR3 DNA follows: TGCGCCAGCAGCTTAGCGCCAAAGGGGGATACGCAGTATTTT. Its translation is CASSLAPKGDTQYF.

The chain uses TRBV28 and TRBJ2-7, with 7 bases that match TRBD2. Germline CDR1 MDHEN, CDR2 SYDVKM. CDR3 length: 15 residues. V shed 5 bases and J 4 bases; nucleotides not matched to a gene: 11. The CDR3 protein is CASSARGGTFYEQYF. CDR3 DNA sequence: TGTGCCAGCAGTGCTCGGGGAGGGACCTTTTACGAGCAGTACTTC.

This rearrangement joins TRBV19 to TRBJ2-1; 10 bases line up with TRBD2. Per germline, CDR1 LNHDA and CDR2 SQIVND (reference sequence). This CDR3 has 15 amino acids. V trimming: 5 bases; J trimming: 9 bases; junction bases outside the gene matches: 10. The CDR3 spells CASSFSAGGGGEQFF. The CDR3 DNA reads TGTGCCAGTAGTTTTTCAGCGGGAGGGGGGGGTGAGCAGTTCTTC.

V usage is TRBV27 and J usage is TRBJ1-4, with 7 bases fitting TRBD1. Trimming cost V 4 bases and J 5 bases; bases outside gene matches: 7. CDR1 is MNHEY, CDR2 SMNVEV, per germline (reference sequence). There are 15 residues in the CDR3. The CDR3 nucleotides are TGTGCCAGCAGTTACCGACAGGGAAGAAATGAAAAACTGTTTTTT. Its translation is CASSYRQGRNEKLFF.

This clone was seen just once. CDR3 in amino acids: CASSGLQGSEAFF. In DNA, the CDR3 is TGTGCCAGCAGTGGTCTACAGGGCTCCGAAGCTTTCTTT. V and J are TRBV12-3 or TRBV12-4 and TRBJ1-1; a weak D match, TRBD1 (6 bases). This CDR3 spans 13 amino acids. V was clipped by 5 bases and J by 8 bases, with 15 bases between them.

The rearrangement uses TRBV3-1 (or the pseudogene TRBV3-2) and TRBJ2-7; D may be TRBD1 (5 bases). Trimming cost V 1 base and J 6 bases, with 10 bases left between them. CDR1 and CDR2 (germline): LGHDT, YNNKEL (reference sequence). CDR3 length equals 13 residues. The CDR3 is CASSQGPGPEQYF. DNA for the CDR3: TGTGCCAGCAGCCAAGGCCCAGGGCCCGAGCAGTACTTC.

With respect to this clone: An end of the junction does not agree with germline; a read error may underlie this. V is TRBV7-9 and J is TRBJ1-2; D remains unclear. Per germline, CDR1 SEHNR and CDR2 FQNEAQ (reference sequence). CDR3 length: 15 residues. CDR3 region: CASSLAASRNYGYTF. CDR3 in DNA: TGTGCCAGCAGCCTAGCAGCAAGCCGCAACTATGGCTACACCTTC.

The CDR3 sequence is CASTHSGSTRVAAYEQYF. In DNA form, the CDR3 reads TGTGCCAGCACCCACTCCGGGTCCACCAGAGTAGCAGCCTACGAGCAGTACTTC. V and J are TRBV28 and TRBJ2-7; D remains unclear. The CDR3 has 18 residues. V dropped 7 bases and J dropped 2 bases, with 27 bases sitting between them. The germline gives CDR1 MDHEN, CDR2 SYDVKM.

The genes are TRBV29-1 and TRBJ1-2, with 10 positions matching TRBD1. CDR1 is SQVTM and CDR2 is ANQGSEA in the germline V gene. V was pared by 4 bases and J by 4 bases, with 9 bases of the junction left unmatched. The CDR3 has 15 amino acids. The CDR3 loop is CSVGVGGQGPYGYTF. The CDR3 region has the DNA TGCAGCGTTGGGGTCGGGGGACAGGGGCCCTATGGCTACACCTTC.

The chain links TRBV28 to TRBJ1-4; a possible D gene is TRBD1 (5 bases). From germline, CDR1 is MDHEN and CDR2 SYDVKM. This CDR3 comprises 14 residues. V was trimmed by 10 bases and J by 4 bases, leaving 16 bases between them. CDR3 sequence reads: CAILGGAGNEKLFF. The CDR3 coding sequence is TGTGCCATCTTGGGAGGGGCTGGTAATGAAAAACTGTTTTTT.

The chain couples TRBV7-2 to TRBJ2-3; D call uncertain. Per germline, CDR1 SGHTA and CDR2 FQGNSA. There are 13 residues in the CDR3. V dropped 3 bases and J dropped 2 bases, with 6 bases sitting between them. The CDR3 protein is CASSLAFTDTQYF. The CDR3 DNA is TGTGCCAGCAGCTTGGCTTTCACAGATACGCAGTATTTT.

V usage is TRBV30 and J usage is TRBJ1-1, with TRBD1 matching 7 bases. CDR1 GTSNPN and CDR2 SVGIG come from the germline V gene (reference sequence). The CDR3 covers 13 residues. The V segment lost 2 bases and the J segment 1 base; nucleotides outside the gene matches: 1. The CDR3, as DNA: TGTGCCTGGAGTACAGGGGCGAACACTGAAGCTTTCTTT. Translation: CAWSTGANTEAFF.

This chain connects TRBV18 to TRBJ1-3, with no clear D. V lost 3 bases and J 3 bases, leaving 6 bases between the germline ends. The CDR3 consists of 13 residues. Germline V gene sequence: CDR1 KGHSH, CDR2 LQKENI. The CDR3: CASSPELGNTIYF. The CDR3 DNA reads TGTGCCAGCTCACCCGAACTTGGAAACACCATATATTTT.

V and J are TRBV4-1 and TRBJ2-1, with TRBD1 matching over 9 bases. V lost 2 bases to trimming and J lost 4 bases; unmatched junction nucleotides: 9. In germline, CDR1 is MGHRA, CDR2 YSYEKL. This CDR3 contains 17 residues. The CDR3 loop reads CASSQRGQGTGYNEQFF. The CDR3 nucleotides are TGCGCCAGCAGCCAAAGAGGACAGGGGACGGGTTACAATGAGCAGTTCTTC.

The V and J genes are TRBV18 and TRBJ2-2; 11 nucleotides match TRBD2. With V trimmed by 3 bases and J by 4 bases, 7 bases remained unmatched. Germline CDR1 is KGHSH and CDR2 is LQKENI. The CDR3 runs to 17 residues. CDR3 region: CASSPPGLADGTGELFF. CDR3 DNA: TGTGCCAGCTCACCCCCGGGACTAGCGGACGGCACCGGGGAGCTGTTTTTT.

CDR3 coding DNA: TGTGCCAGCAGCCGAGCGTGGACAGCAACTAATGAAAAACTGTTTTTT. Its translation is CASSRAWTATNEKLFF. The gene calls are TRBV4-2 and TRBJ1-4, with a possible D match to TRBD1 (6 bases). Germline V CDR1 and CDR2: LGHNA, YNFKEQ. The CDR3 runs to 16 residues. V was trimmed by 4 bases and J by 0 bases, leaving 12 bases between them.

The V call is TRBV27, the J call TRBJ2-7, with TRBD2 as a possible D gene (5 bases). Trimming took off 10 bases at V and 4 bases at J, with 23 bases between the two ends. The CDR3 length is 15 residues. Germline CDR1 reads MNHEY; CDR2 reads SMNVEV (reference sequence). This CDR3 reads CANRKGSEGYYEQYV. DNA for the CDR3: TGTGCCAACCGTAAAGGGAGTGAGGGCTATTACGAGCAGTACGTC.

This chain links TRBV18 with TRBJ2-2; D unclear. The ends were cut back, 2 bases at V and 3 bases at J, with 10 bases in the middle. Germline CDR1 and CDR2: KGHSH and LQKENI. The CDR3 extends over 15 amino acids. The CDR3, as DNA: TGTGCCAGCTCACCAATCGACGAGGACACCGGGGAGCTGTTTTTT. It is translated as CASSPIDEDTGELFF.

This clone was seen once. The chain employs TRBV5-6 and TRBJ2-7, with a weak D call TRBD1 (5 bases). V shed 0 bases and J shed 1 base, with 5 bases lying between them. Germline V lookup: CDR1 SGHDT, CDR2 YYEEEE. The length of the CDR3 is 13 residues. DNA of the CDR3: TGTGCCAGCAGCTTGGGACAGTCCTACGAGCAGTACTTC. This gives the protein CASSLGQSYEQYF.

The CDR3 loop is CASSSQGTDTQYF. As DNA, the CDR3 is TGTGCCAGCAGTTCACAGGGAACAGATACGCAGTATTTT. The V and J genes are TRBV27 and TRBJ2-3; weak D call: TRBD1 (6 bases). From germline, CDR1 is MNHEY and CDR2 SMNVEV (reference sequence). Between the trimmed V and J ends, which lost 4 bases and 3 bases, there was a span of 8 bases. The CDR3 has 13 residues.

This clone was observed a handful of times. J is TRBJ1-1 and V is TRBV9, with D hard to call. From germline, CDR1 is SGDLS and CDR2 YYNGEE. This CDR3 is built from 13 residues. V was trimmed by 3 bases and J by 1 base, leaving 7 bases between them. The CDR3 sequence is CASSEGGNTEAFF. The CDR3 coding sequence is TGTGCCAGCAGCGAAGGAGGGAACACTGAAGCTTTCTTT.

This sequence joins TRBV2 and TRBJ1-1; D remains unclear. The length of the CDR3 is 14 residues. Germline-derived CDR1 and CDR2 are SNHLY and FYNNEI. V was clipped by 6 bases and J by 0 bases, with 11 bases between them. The CDR3 DNA reads TGTGCCAGCAGGGCGACCGGGGTGAACACTGAAGCTTTCTTT. Protein product: CASRATGVNTEAFF.